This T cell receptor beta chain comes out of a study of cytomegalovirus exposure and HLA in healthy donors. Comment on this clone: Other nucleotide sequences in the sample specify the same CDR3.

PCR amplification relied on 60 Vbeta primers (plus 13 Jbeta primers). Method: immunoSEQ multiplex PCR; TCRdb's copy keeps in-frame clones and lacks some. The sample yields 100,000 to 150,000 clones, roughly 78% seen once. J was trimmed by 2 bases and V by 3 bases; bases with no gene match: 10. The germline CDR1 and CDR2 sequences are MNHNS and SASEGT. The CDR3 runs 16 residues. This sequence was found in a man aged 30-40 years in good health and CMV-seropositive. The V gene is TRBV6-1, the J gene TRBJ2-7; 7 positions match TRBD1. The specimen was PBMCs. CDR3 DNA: TGTGCCAGCAGTGACGATAGGGGGCAGAAGCCCTACGAGCAGTACTTC. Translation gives CASSDDRGQKPYEQYF.